The 17 T cell receptor beta chains below all came from one sample that was sequenced in a study of regulatory T cells in long-lasting Graves disease (dated by TCRdb to the early 2020s). The sample's time point label, in plain terms: persistent/refractory GD, antithyroid drugs over 5 years with positive TRAb. For both TCR sequencing and RNA sequencing, RNA was extracted from PBMCs in TRIzol. Preparation of the library involved multiplex PCR. The sample was run on an Illumina HiSeq 4000. To build TCR beta libraries, CDR3 regions were amplified by Arm-PCR using iRepertoire HTBI primers. TCRdb ran its own pipeline on the public reads, namely fastp trimming at Q25 and MiXCR clone calling, and kept in-frame beta chains. CDR3 protein sequences are deduplicated, and each keeps its most common genes and DNA. Counted in this sample were 400,000 to 500,000 distinct CDR3 sequences; under 25% of them appeared once. The top ten hold around 13% of the sample.

The sequencing here drew on peripheral blood mononuclear cells (PBMCs), taken when the disease was refractory, from a patient treated with antithyroid drugs. The receptors come from a female donor with Graves disease.

In this sample, this clonotype turned up many times. V usage is TRBV28 and J usage is TRBJ2-7; D perhaps matches TRBD2 (5 bases). CDR3 length equals 17 residues. V shed 5 bases and J shed 4 bases, with 24 bases lying between them. CDR1 is MDHEN and CDR2 is SYDVKM in the germline V gene. The CDR3: CASSPPLRGPPSYEQYF. DNA of the CDR3: TGTGCCAGCAGTCCTCCCCTGAGAGGGCCCCCTTCATACGAGCAGTACTTC.

The chain has TRBV5-6 and TRBJ2-5; D unresolved. Looked up from germline, CDR1 is SGHDT and CDR2 is YYEEEE. The germline V and J ends were trimmed by 6 bases and 1 base, with 13 bases remaining between them. This CDR3 has 14 residues. Here the CDR3 DNA reads TGTGCCAGCATGACTTCAGTCCTCCAAGAGACCCAGTACTTC. Its protein is CASMTSVLQETQYF.

The J gene is TRBJ2-5, the V gene TRBV4-1; 7 bases agree with TRBD2. Germline CDR1 reads MGHRA; CDR2 reads YSYEKL. The CDR3 totals 18 residues. V trimming: 0 bases; J trimming: 4 bases; junction bases outside the gene matches: 14. The CDR3 coding sequence is TGCGCCAGCAGCCAAGATTTGGGTCGGGCAGGGAGGGGAGAGACCCAGTACTTC. It translates to CASSQDLGRAGRGETQYF.

The V gene is TRBV6-5, the J gene TRBJ2-5; 11 nucleotides match TRBD1. V lost 2 bases and J lost 0; bases outside the gene matches: 5. This CDR3 spans 17 amino acids. Germline V gene lookup returns CDR1 MNHEY and CDR2 SVGAGI. CDR3: CASSYGTGGSDQETQYF. The CDR3 region has the DNA TGTGCCAGCAGTTACGGGACAGGGGGAAGTGACCAAGAGACCCAGTACTTC.

The chain employs TRBV7-2 and TRBJ2-1; TRBD2 agrees at 8 bases. V lost 5 bases to trimming and J lost 10 bases; unmatched junction nucleotides: 10. There are 14 residues in the CDR3. CDR1 and CDR2 from the germline V gene are SGHTA and FQGNSA. CDR3 residues: CTSSPAGRVGEQFF. The DNA of the CDR3 is TGTACCAGCAGCCCCGCCGGGAGGGTGGGCGAGCAGTTCTTC.

About this clonotype itself: A much larger clone lies a single base off, so this may be a read error. The rearrangement joins TRBV2 to TRBJ1-2; D gene uncertain. V was pared by 0 bases and J by 4 bases, with 9 bases between. There are 14 residues in the CDR3. CDR1 and CDR2 from the germline V gene are SNHLY and FYNNEI. CDR3 in DNA: TGTGCCAGCAGTGAAGCCTACATGGCCTATGGCTACACCTTC. Translating gives CASSEAYMAYGYTF. The complete variable domain, with remaining parts taken from reference TRBV2 and TRBJ1-2, reads EPEVTQTPSHQVTQMGQEVILRCVPISNHLYFYWYRQILGQKVEFLVSFYNNEISEKSEIFDDQFSVERPDGSNFTLKIRSTKLEDSAMYFCASSEAYMAYGYTFGSGTRLTVV.

This clonotype was found many times. The V and J genes are TRBV19 and TRBJ2-6; D ambiguous. Germline V gene lookup returns CDR1 LNHDA and CDR2 SQIVND (reference sequence). This CDR3 has 13 amino acids. With 9 bases removed from V and 4 bases from J, the gap between germline ends came to 10 bases. The CDR3: CASSTSGANVLTF. CDR3 DNA sequence: TGTGCCAGCAGCACTTCGGGGGCCAACGTCCTGACTTTC.

This clonotype occurred many times. J is TRBJ1-4 and V is TRBV7-2, with D perhaps matching TRBD1 (6 bases). Trimming removed 9 bases from V and 6 bases from J, with 11 bases in between. Germline values: CDR1 SGHTA, CDR2 FQGNSA. This CDR3 is 12 amino acids long. The CDR3 region is CASKRGDEKLFF. CDR3 sequence (DNA): TGTGCCAGTAAAAGGGGGGATGAAAAACTGTTTTTT.

This clonotype was counted between two and nine times. The J gene is TRBJ2-6, the V gene TRBV20-1; TRBD1 is a possible D gene (6 bases). From germline, CDR1 is DFQATT and CDR2 SNEGSKA (reference sequence). This CDR3 has 16 residues. Trimming pared 0 bases from V and 0 bases from J, leaving 9 bases between. CDR3 protein: CSARDRDTSGANVLTF. CDR3 sequence (DNA): TGCAGTGCTAGAGATAGGGACACCTCTGGGGCCAACGTCCTGACTTTC.

This clonotype was recorded at least ten times. The chain employs TRBV2 and TRBJ2-5, with 7 bases lining up with TRBD1. The CDR3 totals 14 residues. The ends lost 6 bases at V and 2 bases at J; junction bases unmatched: 6. From germline, CDR1 is SNHLY and CDR2 FYNNEI. The CDR3 coding sequence is TGTGCCAGCAGCGCCCGGGACAGACAAGAGACCCAGTACTTC. This gives the protein CASSARDRQETQYF.

This clonotype was seen just once. The rearrangement uses TRBV12-3 or TRBV12-4 and TRBJ1-3; D remains unclear. This CDR3 comprises 14 residues. V lost 6 bases to trimming and J lost 2 bases, with 11 bases between them. CDR3 nucleotides: TGTGCCAGCAGGGTAATGGGCCCTGGAAACACCATATATTTT. Residues: CASRVMGPGNTIYF.

This chain connects TRBV2 to TRBJ2-2; 10 bases are a match to TRBD1. The V segment lost 4 bases and the J segment 4 bases; nucleotides outside the gene matches: 3. The CDR3 has 15 residues. Germline values: CDR1 SNHLY, CDR2 FYNNEI. The DNA of the CDR3 is TGTGCCAGCAGTGGGGGACAGGGGCGCACCGGGGAGCTGTTTTTT. This sequence encodes CASSGGQGRTGELFF.

This chain joins TRBV11-1 and TRBJ1-6; possible D gene TRBD1, 6 bases. V was cut by 0 bases and J by 10 bases, with 16 bases left in between. The CDR3 sequence is 16 residues long. Germline lookup yields CDR1 SGHAT and CDR2 FQDESV (reference sequence). DNA for the CDR3: TGTGCCAGCAGCTTAGCCGGGACAATGAGGGAATCACCCCTCCACTTT. Translation: CASSLAGTMRESPLHF.

V gene TRBV5-1 combines with J gene TRBJ2-7; a weak D match, TRBD2 (6 bases). Germline V lookup: CDR1 SGHRS, CDR2 YFSETQ. CDR3 length: 14 residues. Trimming took 1 base from V and 5 from J, leaving 13 bases between them. CDR3 amino acids: CASSLSASGDEQYF. CDR3 DNA: TGCGCCAGCAGCTTGTCGGCTTCGGGGGACGAGCAGTACTTC.

There are many counts of this clonotype. This chain uses TRBV28 with TRBJ2-5; the D is unclear. V gave up 4 bases and J gave up 7 bases, with 10 bases separating them. The CDR3 extends over 12 amino acids. Germline CDR1 MDHEN, CDR2 SYDVKM. The CDR3 spells CASSSRLGTQYF. The CDR3 nucleotides are TGTGCCAGCAGTTCCCGACTCGGGACCCAGTACTTC.

This clonotype was counted many times. The chain links TRBV6-1 to TRBJ2-2; D is uncertain. CDR3 length equals 15 residues. The germline gives CDR1 MNHNS, CDR2 SASEGT. Trimming shortened V by 1 base and J by 0 bases, and 6 bases separated the two germline ends. The CDR3 loop reads CASSEGAANTGELFF. The DNA of the CDR3 is TGTGCCAGCAGTGAAGGGGCAGCGAACACCGGGGAGCTGTTTTTT.

This clonotype was observed many times. V gene TRBV6-1 combines with J gene TRBJ1-1; D is ambiguous. Trimming took 4 bases from V and 1 from J, leaving 10 bases between them. The CDR3 sequence is 14 residues long. Per germline, CDR1 MNHNS and CDR2 SASEGT. Written as DNA, the CDR3 is TGTGCCAGCAGTGTACAGCTCAAGAACACTGAAGCTTTCTTT. Translated: CASSVQLKNTEAFF.